This TCR beta chain was retrieved from a study of shared clonotypes between healthy human individuals. Researchers ran the assay at a deep level. Authors' methods: Filtering differed for immunoSEQ, which gave only junction sequences without quality scores. Only in-frame clones appear in the TCRdb table, and some are missing; sequencing was by immunoSEQ multiplex PCR. Clonal size and the V and J genes are those of that table, whereas D and trimming came from the DNA. The sample yields fewer than 700,000 clones, roughly 72% seen once. Per germline, CDR1 GTSNPN and CDR2 SVGIG (reference sequence). The V end was cut by 5 bases, the J end by 6 bases, with 14 bases between. This CDR3 spans 13 amino acids. HIV-negative, healthy adults without recent acute infections or vaccinations were the donors. Genomic DNA of unsorted samples came from roughly 90 million PBMCs.

The TCR comes from a woman aged 40 to 50 in good health. Some clones in this sample may be carry-over from other donors' samples. V is TRBV30 and J is TRBJ1-5; D gene uncertain. Sequencing used PBMCs. The CDR3 coding sequence is TGTGCCTGGGGAGAGAATCGTGGTCAGCCCCAGCATTTT. The encoded protein is CAWGENRGQPQHF.